Shown below are 12 T cell receptor beta chains from a single sample sequenced in a study of cytomegalovirus exposure and HLA in healthy donors. PCR primers comprised 60 Vbeta and 13 Jbeta primers. Profiling relied on immunoSEQ multiplex PCR, and the TCRdb table lists in-frame clones only, not all of them. The repertoire consists of some 240,000 clones, with nearly 95% occurring once and the leading ten covering roughly 1.6%. The sample taken for sequencing was PBMCs. The receptors shown here come from a girl between 2 and 10 years old in good health and CMV-seronegative.

The chain joins TRBV9 to TRBJ2-1, with 12 bases fitting TRBD2. CDR3 length: 18 amino acids. The germline V gene encodes CDR1 SGDLS and CDR2 YYNGEE. Germline trimming cut 3 bases from V and 0 bases from J; bases unmatched to any gene: 7. The CDR3 region is CASSEGLAGRLSYNEQFF. The CDR3 DNA follows: TGTGCCAGCAGCGAAGGACTAGCGGGGCGACTCTCCTACAATGAGCAGTTCTTC.

The rearrangement uses TRBV5-4 and TRBJ2-5; 9 bases fit TRBD2. This CDR3 is 15 amino acids long. Germline V gives CDR1 SGHNT, CDR2 YYREEE (reference sequence). Trimming at V came to 0 bases and at J to 5 bases, leaving 5 bases not matched to a gene. This CDR3 is CASSLESSGTETQYF. CDR3 sequence (DNA): TGTGCCAGCAGCTTGGAGTCTAGCGGGACGGAGACCCAGTACTTC.

This clone was counted once. The V call is TRBV20-1, the J call TRBJ2-7, with D hard to call. The CDR3 extends over 11 amino acids. The germline CDR1 and CDR2 sequences are DFQATT and SNEGSKA (reference sequence). Trimming stripped 3 bases from V and 5 bases from J, with 8 bases between. The CDR3 loop is CSASYANEQYF. The CDR3 nucleotides are TGCAGTGCTAGTTACGCGAACGAGCAGTACTTC.

The gene calls are TRBV5-1 and TRBJ2-7, with 8 bases that match TRBD2. The CDR3 runs 13 residues. Unmatched junction bases numbered 4, after V lost 4 bases and J lost 4 bases. The germline V gene encodes CDR1 SGHRS and CDR2 YFSETQ. CDR3 sequence (DNA): TGCGCCAGCAGCCCCCTAGCGGGTTACGAGCAGTACTTC. Its translation: CASSPLAGYEQYF.

V is TRBV7-9 and J is TRBJ2-7; 10 nucleotides line up with TRBD2. The ends lost 5 bases at V and 7 bases at J; junction bases unmatched: 11. The germline V gene encodes CDR1 SEHNR and CDR2 FQNEAQ (reference sequence). This CDR3 is 15 amino acids long. The CDR3 is CASSVGTSGVEEQYF. Written as DNA, the CDR3 is TGTGCCAGCAGCGTTGGAACTAGCGGGGTTGAAGAGCAGTACTTC.

As for this clone: Other DNA sequences of this sample code for an identical CDR3. The chain is built from TRBV5-4 and TRBJ2-3, with 8 bases matching TRBD2. The trim removed 2 bases at V and 1 base at J, leaving 0 bases unmatched. Germline V CDR1 and CDR2: SGHNT, YYREEE (reference sequence). The CDR3 runs 14 residues. CDR3 sequence (DNA): TGTGCCAGCAGCTTTAGCGGGGGCACAGATACGCAGTATTTT. This codes for CASSFSGGTDTQYF.

The J gene is TRBJ2-1, the V gene TRBV7-9; TRBD2 matches at 9 bases. This CDR3 has 18 residues. Per germline, CDR1 SEHNR and CDR2 FQNEAQ (reference sequence). Trimming took 1 base from V and 8 from J; bases not matched to a gene: 15. In DNA form, the CDR3 reads TGTGCCAGCAGCTTAGTCCTTGGACTAGCGACCCAGTGGGATGAGCAGTTCTTC. This codes for CASSLVLGLATQWDEQFF. Using reference TRBV7-9 and TRBJ2-1 for the parts outside the CDR3, the full variable domain is DTGVSQNPRHKITKRGQNVTFRCDPISEHNRLYWYRQTLGQGPEFLTYFQNEAQLEKSRLLSDRFSAERPKGSFSTLEIQRTEQGDSAMYLCASSLVLGLATQWDEQFFGPGTRLTVL.

This rearrangement joins TRBV6-6 to TRBJ1-4, with a possible D match to TRBD1 (5 bases). The CDR3 is 15 residues long. The ends were cut back, 2 bases at V and 8 bases at J, with 15 bases in the middle. Germline CDR1 and CDR2: MNHNY and SVGAGI (reference sequence). CDR3 in amino acids: CASSYKGTGGEKLFF. CDR3 nucleotide sequence: TGTGCCAGCAGTTACAAAGGAACAGGTGGCGAAAAACTGTTTTTT.

The chain carries TRBV25-1 and TRBJ2-2; D unclear. The CDR3 has 14 amino acids. Trimming took off 4 bases at V and 6 bases at J, with 12 bases between the two ends. Germline CDR1 is MGHDK and CDR2 is SYGVNS. The CDR3 loop is CASSAFSVAGELFF. The CDR3 DNA reads TGTGCCAGCAGTGCTTTCAGCGTCGCCGGGGAGCTGTTTTTT.

J is TRBJ2-5 and V is TRBV7-3, with 9 nucleotides matching TRBD2. J was trimmed by 1 base and V by 5 bases; bases with no gene match: 5. Germline V gives CDR1 SGHTA, CDR2 FQGTGA. The CDR3 runs 15 residues. The CDR3 sequence is CASSPIAGAQETQYF. CDR3 DNA: TGTGCCAGCAGCCCTATAGCGGGGGCCCAAGAGACCCAGTACTTC.

This clone has only a few counts. V and J are TRBV4-1 and TRBJ1-4; a possible D gene is TRBD1 (6 bases). CDR1 MGHRA and CDR2 YSYEKL come from the germline V gene. Trimming pared 0 bases from V and 7 bases from J, leaving 24 bases between. The CDR3 length is 19 residues. The CDR3 sequence is CASSQDPTYPGQGSEKLFF. Here the CDR3 DNA reads TGCGCCAGCAGCCAAGACCCGACTTACCCGGGACAAGGTTCTGAAAAACTGTTTTTT.

This clone was counted once. The rearrangement links TRBV6-6 to TRBJ2-3, with TRBD1 matching 7 bases. Trimming cost V 4 bases and J 1 base; bases outside gene matches: 5. The CDR3 spans 15 residues. Germline CDR1 and CDR2: MNHNY and SVGAGI (reference sequence). The CDR3 DNA is TGTGCCAGCAGTTTCTCCGGGACAGGCACAGATACGCAGTATTTT. It encodes CASSFSGTGTDTQYF.